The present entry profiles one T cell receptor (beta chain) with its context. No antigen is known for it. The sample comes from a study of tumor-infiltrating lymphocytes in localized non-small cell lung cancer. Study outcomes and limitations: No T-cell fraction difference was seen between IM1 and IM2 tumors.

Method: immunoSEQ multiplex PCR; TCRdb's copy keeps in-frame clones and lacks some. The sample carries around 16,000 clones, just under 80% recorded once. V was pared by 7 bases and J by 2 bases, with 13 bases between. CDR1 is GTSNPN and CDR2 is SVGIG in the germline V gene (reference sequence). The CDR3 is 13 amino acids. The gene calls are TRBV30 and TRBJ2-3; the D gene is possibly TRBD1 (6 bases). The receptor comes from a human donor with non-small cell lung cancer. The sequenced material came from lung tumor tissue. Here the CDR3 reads CASATGHTDTQYF. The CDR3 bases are TGTGCCTCCGCGACAGGCCACACAGATACGCAGTATTTT.